This TCR beta chain was sequenced for a study of blood T cell repertoires in COVID-19. The V and J ends lost 6 bases and 8 bases, in that order; junction bases with no gene match: 4. The CDR3 has 12 amino acids. Clones were sequenced by immunoSEQ multiplex PCR, and TCRdb holds only the in-frame ones, with some missing. In the table there are some 99,000 clones, around 75% of which are singletons. This chain connects TRBV12-3 or TRBV12-4 to TRBJ1-2; 9 bases are a match to TRBD1. The TCR sequence derives from a man between 65 and 85 years old with acute or convalescent COVID-19. The specimen sequenced was peripheral blood. CDR3: CASSRDREGYTF. The DNA for the CDR3 is TGTGCCAGCAGCCGGGACAGGGAGGGCTACACCTTC.